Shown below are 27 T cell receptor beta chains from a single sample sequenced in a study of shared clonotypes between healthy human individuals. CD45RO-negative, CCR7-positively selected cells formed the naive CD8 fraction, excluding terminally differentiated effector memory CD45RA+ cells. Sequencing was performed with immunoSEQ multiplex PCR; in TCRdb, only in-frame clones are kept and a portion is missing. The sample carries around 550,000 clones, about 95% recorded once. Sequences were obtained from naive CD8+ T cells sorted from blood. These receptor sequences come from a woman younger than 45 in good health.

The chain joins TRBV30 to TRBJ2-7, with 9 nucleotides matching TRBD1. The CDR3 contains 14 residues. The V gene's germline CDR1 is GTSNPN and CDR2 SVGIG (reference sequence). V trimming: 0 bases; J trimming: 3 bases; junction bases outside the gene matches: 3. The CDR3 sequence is CAWSVGTGLYEQYF. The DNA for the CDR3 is TGTGCCTGGAGTGTTGGGACAGGGCTCTACGAGCAGTACTTC.

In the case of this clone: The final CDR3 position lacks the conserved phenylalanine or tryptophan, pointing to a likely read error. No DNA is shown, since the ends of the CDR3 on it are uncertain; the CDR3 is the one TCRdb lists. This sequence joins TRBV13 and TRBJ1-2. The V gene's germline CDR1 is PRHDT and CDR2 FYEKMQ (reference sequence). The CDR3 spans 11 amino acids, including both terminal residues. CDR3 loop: CASSPDVGTSG.

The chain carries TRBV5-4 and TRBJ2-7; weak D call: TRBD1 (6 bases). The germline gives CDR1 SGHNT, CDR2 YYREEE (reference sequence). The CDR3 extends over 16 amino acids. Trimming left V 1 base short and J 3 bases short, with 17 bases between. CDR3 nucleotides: TGTGCCAGCAGCTTGTCAGTCGGGACAAAAGACTACGAGCAGTACTTC. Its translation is CASSLSVGTKDYEQYF.

In DNA, the CDR3 is TGTGCTAGTGGTTTGGCCCAGGGGCCCCATGAGCAGTTCTTC. This encodes CASGLAQGPHEQFF. This chain joins TRBV12-5 and TRBJ2-1; weak D call: TRBD1 (6 bases). From germline, CDR1 is LGHNT and CDR2 FRNRAP. The CDR3 is 14 amino acids. V was trimmed by 1 base and J by 8 bases, leaving 12 bases between them.

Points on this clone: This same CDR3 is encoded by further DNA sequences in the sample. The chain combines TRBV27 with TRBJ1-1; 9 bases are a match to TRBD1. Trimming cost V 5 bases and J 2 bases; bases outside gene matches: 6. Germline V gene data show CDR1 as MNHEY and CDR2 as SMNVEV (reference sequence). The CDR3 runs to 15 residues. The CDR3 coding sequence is TGTGCCAGCAGTGCGCCGGGACAGGGAAACACTGAAGCTTTCTTT. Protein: CASSAPGQGNTEAFF.

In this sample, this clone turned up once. The CDR3 nucleotides are TGTGCCAGCAGCTTATTAGGGGCCGGTGGCGAGACCCAGTACTTC. This codes for CASSLLGAGGETQYF. The rearrangement uses TRBV7-6 and TRBJ2-5; possible D gene TRBD1, 5 bases. Germline CDR1 is SGHVS and CDR2 is FNYEAQ. Between the trimmed V and J ends, which lost 2 bases and 5 bases, there was a span of 15 bases. The CDR3 totals 15 residues.

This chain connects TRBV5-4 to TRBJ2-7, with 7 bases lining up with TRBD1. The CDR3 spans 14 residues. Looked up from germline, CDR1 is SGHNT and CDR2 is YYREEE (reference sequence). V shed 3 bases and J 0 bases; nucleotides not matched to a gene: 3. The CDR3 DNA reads TGTGCCAGCAGCTGGGGACAGTTCTCCTACGAGCAGTACTTC. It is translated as CASSWGQFSYEQYF.

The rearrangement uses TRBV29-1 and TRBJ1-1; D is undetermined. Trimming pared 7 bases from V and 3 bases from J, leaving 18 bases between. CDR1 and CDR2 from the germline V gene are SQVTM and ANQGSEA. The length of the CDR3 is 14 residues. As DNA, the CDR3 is TGCAGCGCCGACCCCGGACTTGAGGACACTGAAGCTTTCTTT. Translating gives CSADPGLEDTEAFF.

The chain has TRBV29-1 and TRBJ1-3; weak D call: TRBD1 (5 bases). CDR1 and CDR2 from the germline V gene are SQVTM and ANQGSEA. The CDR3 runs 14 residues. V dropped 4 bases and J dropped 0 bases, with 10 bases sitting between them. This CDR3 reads CSVVGTDSGNTIYF. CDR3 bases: TGCAGCGTTGTTGGGACTGACTCTGGAAACACCATATATTTT.

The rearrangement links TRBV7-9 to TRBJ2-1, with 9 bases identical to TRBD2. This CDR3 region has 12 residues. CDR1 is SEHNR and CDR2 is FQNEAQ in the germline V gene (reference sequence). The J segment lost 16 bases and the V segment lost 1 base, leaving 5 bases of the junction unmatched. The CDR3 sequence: CASSLVAGETFF. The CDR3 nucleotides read TGTGCCAGCAGCTTAGTAGCGGGAGAAACATTCTTC. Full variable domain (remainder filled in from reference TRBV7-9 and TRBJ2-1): DTGVSQNPRHKITKRGQNVTFRCDPISEHNRLYWYRQTLGQGPEFLTYFQNEAQLEKSRLLSDRFSAERPKGSFSTLEIQRTEQGDSAMYLCASSLVAGETFFGPGTRLTVL.

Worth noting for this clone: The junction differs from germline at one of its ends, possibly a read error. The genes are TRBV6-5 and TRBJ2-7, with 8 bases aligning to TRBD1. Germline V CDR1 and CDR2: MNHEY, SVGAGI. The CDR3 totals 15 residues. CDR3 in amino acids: CASSHSGQGSYEQYF. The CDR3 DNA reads TGTGCCAGCAGTCACTCCGGACAGGGCTCCTACGAGCAGTACTTC.

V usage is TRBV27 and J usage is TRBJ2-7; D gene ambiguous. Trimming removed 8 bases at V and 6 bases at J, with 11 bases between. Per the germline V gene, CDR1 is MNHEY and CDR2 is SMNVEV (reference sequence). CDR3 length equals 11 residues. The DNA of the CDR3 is TGTGCCAGCGGGGTCCGCTCCGAGCAGTACTTC. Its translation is CASGVRSEQYF.

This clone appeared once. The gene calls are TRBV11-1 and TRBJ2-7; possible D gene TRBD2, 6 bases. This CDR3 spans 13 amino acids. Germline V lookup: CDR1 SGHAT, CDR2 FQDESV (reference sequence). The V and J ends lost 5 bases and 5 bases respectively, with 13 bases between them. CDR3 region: CASSLTRLDEQYF. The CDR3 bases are TGTGCCAGCAGCCTGACTAGATTGGACGAGCAGTACTTC. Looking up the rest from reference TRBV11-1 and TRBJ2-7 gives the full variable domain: EAEVAQSPRYKITEKSQAVAFWCDPISGHATLYWYRQILGQGPELLVQFQDESVVDDSQLPKDRFSAERLKGVDSTLKIQPAELGDSAMYLCASSLTRLDEQYFGPGTRLTVT.

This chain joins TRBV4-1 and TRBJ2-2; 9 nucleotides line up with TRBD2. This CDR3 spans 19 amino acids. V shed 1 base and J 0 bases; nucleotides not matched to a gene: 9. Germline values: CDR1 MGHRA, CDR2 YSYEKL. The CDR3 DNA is TGCGCCAGCAGCCAAGGTATACTAGCGGGCATCTCGAACACCGGGGAGCTGTTTTTT. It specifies CASSQGILAGISNTGELFF.

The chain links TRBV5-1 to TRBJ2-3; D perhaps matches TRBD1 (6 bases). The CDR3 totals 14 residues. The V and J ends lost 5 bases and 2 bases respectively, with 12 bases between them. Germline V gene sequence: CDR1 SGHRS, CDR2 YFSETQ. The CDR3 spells CASRPQGDTDTQYF. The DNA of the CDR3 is TGCGCCAGCAGGCCACAGGGAGACACAGATACGCAGTATTTT. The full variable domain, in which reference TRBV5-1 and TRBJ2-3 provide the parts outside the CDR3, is KAGVTQTPRYLIKTRGQQVTLSCSPISGHRSVSWYQQTPGQGLQFLFEYFSETQRNKGNFPGRFSGRQFSNSRSEMNVSTLELGDSALYLCASRPQGDTDTQYFGPGTRLTVL.

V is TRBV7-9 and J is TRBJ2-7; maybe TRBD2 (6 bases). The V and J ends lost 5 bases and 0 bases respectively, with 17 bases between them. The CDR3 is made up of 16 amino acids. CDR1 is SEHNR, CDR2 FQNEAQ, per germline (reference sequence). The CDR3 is CASSGTWRESSYEQYF. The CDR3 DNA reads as TGTGCCAGCAGCGGTACCTGGCGGGAAAGCTCCTACGAGCAGTACTTC.

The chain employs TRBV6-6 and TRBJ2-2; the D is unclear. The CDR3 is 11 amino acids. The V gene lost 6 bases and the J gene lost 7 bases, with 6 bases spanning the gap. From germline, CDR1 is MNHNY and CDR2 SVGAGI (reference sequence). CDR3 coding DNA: TGTGCCAGCAGGGGAAGCGGGGAGCTGTTTTTT. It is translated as CASRGSGELFF.

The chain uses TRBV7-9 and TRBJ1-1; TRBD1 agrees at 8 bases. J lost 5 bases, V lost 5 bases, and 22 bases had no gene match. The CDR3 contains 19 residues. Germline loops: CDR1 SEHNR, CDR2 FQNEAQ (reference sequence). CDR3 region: CASSPQAATAGGIGTEAFF. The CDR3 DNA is TGTGCCAGCAGCCCCCAGGCAGCCACGGCAGGGGGCATCGGGACTGAAGCTTTCTTT.

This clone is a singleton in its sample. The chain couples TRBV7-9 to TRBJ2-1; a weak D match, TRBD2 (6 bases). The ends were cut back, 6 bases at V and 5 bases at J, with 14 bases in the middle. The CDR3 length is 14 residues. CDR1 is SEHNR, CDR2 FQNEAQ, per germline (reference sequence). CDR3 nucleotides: TGTGCCAGCAGGCGCGGGGACCCAGACAATGAGCAGTTCTTC. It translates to CASRRGDPDNEQFF.

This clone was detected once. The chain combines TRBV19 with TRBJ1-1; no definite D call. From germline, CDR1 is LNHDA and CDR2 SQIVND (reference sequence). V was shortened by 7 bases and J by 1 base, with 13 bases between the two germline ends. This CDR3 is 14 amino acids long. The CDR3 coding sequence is TGTGCCAGTACCCATAGCCCAGGGAACACTGAAGCTTTCTTT. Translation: CASTHSPGNTEAFF.

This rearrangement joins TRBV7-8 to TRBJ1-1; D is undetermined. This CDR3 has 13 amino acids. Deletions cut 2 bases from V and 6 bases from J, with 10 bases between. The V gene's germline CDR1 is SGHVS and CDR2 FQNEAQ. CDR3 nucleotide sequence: TGTGCCAGCAGCTTATCTTACTTCCCTGAAGCTTTCTTT. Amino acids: CASSLSYFPEAFF. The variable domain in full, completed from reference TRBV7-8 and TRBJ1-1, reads GAGVSQSPRYKVAKRGQDVALRCDPISGHVSLFWYQQALGQGPEFLTYFQNEAQLDKSGLPSDRFFAERPEGSVSTLKIQRTQQEDSAVYLCASSLSYFPEAFFGQGTRLTVV.

In DNA form, the CDR3 reads TGTGCCAGCAGCGGCGTAGGGAAGAACTATGGCTACACCTTC. It encodes CASSGVGKNYGYTF. The chain uses TRBV13 and TRBJ1-2, with D uncertain. V lost 5 bases and J 2 bases, leaving 12 bases between the germline ends. CDR3 length equals 14 residues. Germline-derived CDR1 and CDR2 are PRHDT and FYEKMQ (reference sequence).

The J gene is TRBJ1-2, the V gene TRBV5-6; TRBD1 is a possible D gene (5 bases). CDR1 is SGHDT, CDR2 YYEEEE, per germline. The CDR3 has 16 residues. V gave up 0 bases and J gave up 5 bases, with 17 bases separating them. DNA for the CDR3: TGTGCCAGCAGCTTGGCGGACTCGGGGCTTAATTATGGCTACACCTTC. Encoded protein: CASSLADSGLNYGYTF.

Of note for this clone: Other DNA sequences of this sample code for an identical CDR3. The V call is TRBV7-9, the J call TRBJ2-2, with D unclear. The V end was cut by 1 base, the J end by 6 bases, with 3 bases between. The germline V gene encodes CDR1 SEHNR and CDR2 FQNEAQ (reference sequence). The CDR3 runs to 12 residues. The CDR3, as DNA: TGTGCCAGCAGCTTAGTTCCCGGGGAGCTGTTTTTT. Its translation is CASSLVPGELFF. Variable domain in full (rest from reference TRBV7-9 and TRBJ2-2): DTGVSQNPRHKITKRGQNVTFRCDPISEHNRLYWYRQTLGQGPEFLTYFQNEAQLEKSRLLSDRFSAERPKGSFSTLEIQRTEQGDSAMYLCASSLVPGELFFGEGSRLTVL.

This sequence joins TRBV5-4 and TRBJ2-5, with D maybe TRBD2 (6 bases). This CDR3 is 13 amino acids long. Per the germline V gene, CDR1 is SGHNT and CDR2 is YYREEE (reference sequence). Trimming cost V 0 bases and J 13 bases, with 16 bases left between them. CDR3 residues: CASSLEASEVGYF. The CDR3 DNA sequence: TGTGCCAGCAGCTTGGAGGCTAGCGAGGTGGGGTACTTC.

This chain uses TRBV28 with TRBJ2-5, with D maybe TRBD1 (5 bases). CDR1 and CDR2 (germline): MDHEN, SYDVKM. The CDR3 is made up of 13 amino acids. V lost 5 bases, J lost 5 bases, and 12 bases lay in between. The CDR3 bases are TGTGCCAGCAGTCCGCAGGGAAGCGAGACCCAGTACTTC. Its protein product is CASSPQGSETQYF.

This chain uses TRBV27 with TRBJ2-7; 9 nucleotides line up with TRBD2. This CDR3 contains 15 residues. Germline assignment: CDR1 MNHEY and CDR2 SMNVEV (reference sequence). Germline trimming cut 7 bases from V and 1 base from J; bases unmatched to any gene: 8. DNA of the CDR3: TGTGCCAGCAAGCTCGCGGGAGGGATGTCCTACGAGCAGTACTTC. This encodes CASKLAGGMSYEQYF.